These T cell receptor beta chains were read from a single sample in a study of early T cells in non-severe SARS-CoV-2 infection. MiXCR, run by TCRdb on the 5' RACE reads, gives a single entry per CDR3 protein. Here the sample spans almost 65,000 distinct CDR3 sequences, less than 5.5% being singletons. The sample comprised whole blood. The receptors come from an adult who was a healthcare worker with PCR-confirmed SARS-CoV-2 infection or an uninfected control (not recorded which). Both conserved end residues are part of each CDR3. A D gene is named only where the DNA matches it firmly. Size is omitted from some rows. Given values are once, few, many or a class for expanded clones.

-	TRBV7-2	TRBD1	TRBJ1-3	TGTGCCAGCAGCTCTACAGGGGCTGGAAACACCATATATTTT	CASSSTGAGNTIYF
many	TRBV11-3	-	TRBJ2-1	TGTGCCAGCAGCTCCTCATCAGGGAAGACCTACAATGAGCAGTTCTTC	CASSSSSGKTYNEQFF
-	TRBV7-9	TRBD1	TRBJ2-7	TGTGCCAGCAGCTCGGTGGGTAGGGGACAGGGAACCTACGAGCAGTACTTC	CASSSVGRGQGTYEQYF
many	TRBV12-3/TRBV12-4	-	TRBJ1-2	TGTGCCAGCAGTTTTGGAAGGGAGCCTTATGGCTACACCTTC	CASSFGREPYGYTF
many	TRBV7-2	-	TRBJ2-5	TGTGCCAGCAGCCCTCAAGAGACCCAGTACTTC	CASSPQETQYF
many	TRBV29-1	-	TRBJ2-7	TGCAGCGTTGTGTTCCCATTGGGCTACGAGCAGTACTTC	CSVVFPLGYEQYF
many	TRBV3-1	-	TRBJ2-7	TGTGCCAGCAGCCCGACTAGTGCGGGTGAGCAGTACTTC	CASSPTSAGEQYF
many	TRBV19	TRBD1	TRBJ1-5	TGTGCCAGTAGCCCTGACAGGGTGGGCCAGCCCCAGCATTTT	CASSPDRVGQPQHF
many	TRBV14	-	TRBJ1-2	TGTGCCAGCAGCCAGTCCAACTATGGCTACACCTTC	CASSQSNYGYTF
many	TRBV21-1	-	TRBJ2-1	TGTGCCAGCACCCCGGGAAAGGACTACTACAATGAGCAGTTCTTC	CASTPGKDYYNEQFF
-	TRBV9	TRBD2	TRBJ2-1	TGTGCCAGCAGCGTAGCTGGACTAGCGGGGGACAATGAGCAGTTCTTC	CASSVAGLAGDNEQFF
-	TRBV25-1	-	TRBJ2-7	TGTGCCAGCAGAAGTAGGGACGGACCATACGAGCAGTACTTC	CASRSRDGPYEQYF
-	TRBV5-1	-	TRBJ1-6	TGCGCCAGCAGCTACGAAACAGCGAATTCACCCCTCCACTTT	CASSYETANSPLHF
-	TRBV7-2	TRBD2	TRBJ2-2	TGTGCCAGCAGCATAGCTAGCGGGAGGGGCACCGGGGAGCTGTTTTTT	CASSIASGRGTGELFF
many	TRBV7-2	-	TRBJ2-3	TGTGCCAGCAGCCTAACCCCATCGGTAGATACGCAGTATTTT	CASSLTPSVDTQYF
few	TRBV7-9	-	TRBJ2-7	TGTGCCAGCACCGTAGGTGAGGGGGAGCAGTACTTC	CASTVGEGEQYF
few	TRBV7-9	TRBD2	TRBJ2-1	TGTGCCAGCAGCTCAACCGAACTAGCGGGGGGCCTTGAGCAGTTCTTC	CASSSTELAGGLEQFF
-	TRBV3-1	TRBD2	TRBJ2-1	TGTGCCAGCAGCCAAGGGCCGGGTAGCGGGGGGAGCTCCTACAATGAGCAGTTCTTC	CASSQGPGSGGSSYNEQFF